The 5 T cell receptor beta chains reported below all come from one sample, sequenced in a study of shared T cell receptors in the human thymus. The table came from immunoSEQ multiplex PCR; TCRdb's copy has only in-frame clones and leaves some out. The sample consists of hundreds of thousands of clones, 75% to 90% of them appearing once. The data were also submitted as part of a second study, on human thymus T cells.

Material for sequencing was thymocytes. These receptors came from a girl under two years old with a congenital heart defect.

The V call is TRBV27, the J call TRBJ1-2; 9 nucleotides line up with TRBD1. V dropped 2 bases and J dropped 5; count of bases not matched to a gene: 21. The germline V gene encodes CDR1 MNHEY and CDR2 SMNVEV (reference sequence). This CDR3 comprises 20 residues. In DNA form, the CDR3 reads TGTGCCAGCAGTTTAGGCAAACAGGGGGCCGCCCGCCGGGGTGGGTATGGCTACACCTTC. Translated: CASSLGKQGAARRGGYGYTF.

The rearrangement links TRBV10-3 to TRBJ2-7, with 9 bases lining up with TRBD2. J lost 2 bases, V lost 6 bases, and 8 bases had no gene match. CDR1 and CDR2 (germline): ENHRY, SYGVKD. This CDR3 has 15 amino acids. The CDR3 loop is CAIRALAGPTYEQYF. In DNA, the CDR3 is TGTGCCATCAGGGCACTAGCGGGCCCCACCTACGAGCAGTACTTC.

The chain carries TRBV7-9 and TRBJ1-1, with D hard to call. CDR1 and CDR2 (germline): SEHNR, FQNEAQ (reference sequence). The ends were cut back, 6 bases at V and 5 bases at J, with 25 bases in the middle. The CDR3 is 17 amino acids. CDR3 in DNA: TGTGCCAGCAGGATCAAACAGCGGAGGGTTCGAGGAACTGAAGCTTTCTTT. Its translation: CASRIKQRRVRGTEAFF.

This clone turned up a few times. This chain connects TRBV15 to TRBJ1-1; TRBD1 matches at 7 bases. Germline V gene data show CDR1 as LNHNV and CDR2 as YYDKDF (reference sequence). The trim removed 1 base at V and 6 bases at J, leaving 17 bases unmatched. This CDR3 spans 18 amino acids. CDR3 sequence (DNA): TGTGCCACCAGCAGAGTGTGGGGGCAGGAGACAGGGAAGCCTGAAGCTTTCTTT. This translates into CATSRVWGQETGKPEAFF.

The CDR3 is CASSTNTEAFF. As DNA, the CDR3 is TGCGCCAGCAGCACAAACACTGAAGCTTTCTTT. V is TRBV5-1 and J is TRBJ1-1; no clear D gene. CDR1 SGHRS and CDR2 YFSETQ come from the germline V gene. The CDR3 has 11 amino acids. V lost 4 bases, J lost 2 bases, and 3 bases lay in between.